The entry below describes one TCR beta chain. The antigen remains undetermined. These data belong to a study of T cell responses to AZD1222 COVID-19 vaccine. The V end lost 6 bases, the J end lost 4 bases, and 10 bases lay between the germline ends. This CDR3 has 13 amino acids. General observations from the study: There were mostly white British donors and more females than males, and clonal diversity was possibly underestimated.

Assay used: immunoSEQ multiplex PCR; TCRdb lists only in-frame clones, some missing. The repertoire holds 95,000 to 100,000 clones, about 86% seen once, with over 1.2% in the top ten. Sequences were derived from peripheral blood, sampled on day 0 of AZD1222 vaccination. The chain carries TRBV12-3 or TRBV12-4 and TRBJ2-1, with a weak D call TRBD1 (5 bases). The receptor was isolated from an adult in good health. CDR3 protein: CASSYDSYNEQFF. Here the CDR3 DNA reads TGTGCCAGCAGCTATGACAGTTACAATGAGCAGTTCTTC.